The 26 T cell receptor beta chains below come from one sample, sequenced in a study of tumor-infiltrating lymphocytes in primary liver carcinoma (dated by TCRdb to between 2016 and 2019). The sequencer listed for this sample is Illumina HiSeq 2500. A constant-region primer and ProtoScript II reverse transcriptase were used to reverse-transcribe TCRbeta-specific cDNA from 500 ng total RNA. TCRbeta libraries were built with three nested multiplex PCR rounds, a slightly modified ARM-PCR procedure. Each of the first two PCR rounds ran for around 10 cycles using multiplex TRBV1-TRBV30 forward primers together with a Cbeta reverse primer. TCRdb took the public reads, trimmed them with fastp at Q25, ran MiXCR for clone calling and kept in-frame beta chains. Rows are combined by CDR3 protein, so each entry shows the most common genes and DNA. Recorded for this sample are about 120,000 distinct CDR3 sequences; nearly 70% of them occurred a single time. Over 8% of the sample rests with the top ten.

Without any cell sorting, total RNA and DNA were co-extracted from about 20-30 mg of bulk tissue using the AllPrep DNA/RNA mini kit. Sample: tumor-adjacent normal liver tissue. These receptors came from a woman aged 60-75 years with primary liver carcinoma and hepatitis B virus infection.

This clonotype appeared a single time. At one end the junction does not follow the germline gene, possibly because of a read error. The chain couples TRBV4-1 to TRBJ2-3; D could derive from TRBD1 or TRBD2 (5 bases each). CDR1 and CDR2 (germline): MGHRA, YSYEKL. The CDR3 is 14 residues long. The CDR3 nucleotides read TGCGCCAACAGCCAAGATCGGGGCGCGGATACGCAGTATTTT. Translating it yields CANSQDRGADTQYF.

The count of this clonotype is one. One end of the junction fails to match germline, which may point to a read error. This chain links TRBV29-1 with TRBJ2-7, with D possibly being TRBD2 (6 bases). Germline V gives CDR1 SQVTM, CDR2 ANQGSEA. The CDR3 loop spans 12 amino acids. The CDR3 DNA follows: TGCAGCGCTGGAGGGCCCCGCTACGAGCAATACTTC. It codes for CSAGGPRYEQYF.

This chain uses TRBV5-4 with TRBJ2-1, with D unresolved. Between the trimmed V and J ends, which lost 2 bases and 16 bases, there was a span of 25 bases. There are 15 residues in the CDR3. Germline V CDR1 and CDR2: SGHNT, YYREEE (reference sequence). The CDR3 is CASSLGPSIYNGHFF. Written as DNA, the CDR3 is TGTGCCAGCAGCTTAGGGCCTTCAATATACAATGGGCACTTCTTC.

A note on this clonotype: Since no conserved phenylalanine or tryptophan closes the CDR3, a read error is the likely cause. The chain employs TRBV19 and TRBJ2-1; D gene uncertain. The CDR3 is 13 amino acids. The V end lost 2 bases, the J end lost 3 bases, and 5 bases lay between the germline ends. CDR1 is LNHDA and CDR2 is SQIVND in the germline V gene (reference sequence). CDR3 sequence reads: CASSISGYNEQFY. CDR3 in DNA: TGTGCCAGTAGTATATCCGGCTACAATGAGCAGTTCTAC.

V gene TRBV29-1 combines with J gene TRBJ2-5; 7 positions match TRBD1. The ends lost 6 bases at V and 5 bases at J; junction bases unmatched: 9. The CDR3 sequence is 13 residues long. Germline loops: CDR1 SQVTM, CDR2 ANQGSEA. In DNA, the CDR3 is TGCAGCGTCGGAACAGGGGTCAGTGAGACCCAGTACTTC. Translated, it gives CSVGTGVSETQYF.

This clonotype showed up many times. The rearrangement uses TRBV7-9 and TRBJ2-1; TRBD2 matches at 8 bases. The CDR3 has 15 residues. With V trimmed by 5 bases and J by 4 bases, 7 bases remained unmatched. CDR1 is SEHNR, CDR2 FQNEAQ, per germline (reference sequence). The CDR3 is CASSETSGVYNEQFF. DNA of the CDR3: TGTGCCAGCAGCGAAACTAGCGGAGTATACAATGAGCAGTTCTTC. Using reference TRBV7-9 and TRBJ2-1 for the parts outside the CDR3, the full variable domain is DTGVSQNPRHKITKRGQNVTFRCDPISEHNRLYWYRQTLGQGPEFLTYFQNEAQLEKSRLLSDRFSAERPKGSFSTLEIQRTEQGDSAMYLCASSETSGVYNEQFFGPGTRLTVL.

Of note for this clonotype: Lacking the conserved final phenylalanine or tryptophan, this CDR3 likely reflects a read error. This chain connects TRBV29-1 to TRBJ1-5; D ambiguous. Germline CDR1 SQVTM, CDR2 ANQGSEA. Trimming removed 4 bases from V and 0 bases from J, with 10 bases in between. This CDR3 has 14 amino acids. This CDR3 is CSVVIDNSNQPQHL. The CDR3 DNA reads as TGCAGCGTTGTGATAGACAATAGCAATCAGCCCCAGCATCTT.

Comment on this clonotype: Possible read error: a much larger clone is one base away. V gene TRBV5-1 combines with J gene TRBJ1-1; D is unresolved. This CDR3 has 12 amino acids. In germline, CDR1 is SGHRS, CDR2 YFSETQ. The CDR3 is CASTLDSTEAFF. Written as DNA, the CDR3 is TGCGCCAGCACCTTGGATAGCACTGAAGCTTTCTTT.

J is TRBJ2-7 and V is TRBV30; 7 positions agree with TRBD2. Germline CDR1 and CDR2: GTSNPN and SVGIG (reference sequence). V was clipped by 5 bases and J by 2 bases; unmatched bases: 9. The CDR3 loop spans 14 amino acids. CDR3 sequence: CAWGGREITYEQYF. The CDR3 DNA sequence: TGTGCCTGGGGAGGGCGGGAGATTACCTACGAGCAGTACTTC.

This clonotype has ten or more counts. CDR3 sequence (DNA): TGTGCCAGCAGTTACTCGACCGGGACAGGGCCAGATACGCAGTATTTT. Translating gives CASSYSTGTGPDTQYF. This chain links TRBV6-6 with TRBJ2-3, with 9 positions matching TRBD1. This CDR3 comprises 16 residues. V shed 0 bases, J shed 4 bases, and the junction held 5 bases outside the gene matches. From germline, CDR1 is MNHNY and CDR2 SVGAGI (reference sequence).

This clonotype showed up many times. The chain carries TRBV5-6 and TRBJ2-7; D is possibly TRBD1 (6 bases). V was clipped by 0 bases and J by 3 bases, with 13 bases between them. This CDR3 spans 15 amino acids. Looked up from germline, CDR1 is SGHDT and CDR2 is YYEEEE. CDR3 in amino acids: CASSLGGATGYEQYF. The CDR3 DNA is TGTGCCAGCAGCTTGGGGGGAGCGACAGGCTACGAGCAGTACTTC.

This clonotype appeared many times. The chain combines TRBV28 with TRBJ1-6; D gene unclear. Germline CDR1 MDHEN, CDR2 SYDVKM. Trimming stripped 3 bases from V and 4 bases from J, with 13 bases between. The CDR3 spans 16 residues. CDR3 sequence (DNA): TGTGCCAGCAGTTTCGGGAATCCCGGGTATAATTCACCCCTCCACTTT. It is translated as CASSFGNPGYNSPLHF.

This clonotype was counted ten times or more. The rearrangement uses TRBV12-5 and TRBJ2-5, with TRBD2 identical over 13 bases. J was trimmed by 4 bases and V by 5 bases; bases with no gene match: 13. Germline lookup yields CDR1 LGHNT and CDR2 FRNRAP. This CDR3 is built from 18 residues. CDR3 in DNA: TGTGCTAGTGGTCCGGGGCGGACTAGCGGGGGATTAGGAGAGACCCAGTACTTC. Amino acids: CASGPGRTSGGLGETQYF.

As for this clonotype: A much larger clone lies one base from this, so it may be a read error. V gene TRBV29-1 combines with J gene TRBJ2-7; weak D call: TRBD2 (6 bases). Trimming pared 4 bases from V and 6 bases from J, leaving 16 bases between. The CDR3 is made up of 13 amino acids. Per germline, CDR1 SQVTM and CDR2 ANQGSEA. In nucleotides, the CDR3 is TGCAGCGTTGCTCACGGGAGTGAGGGCGAGCAGTACTTC. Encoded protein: CSVAHGSEGEQYF.

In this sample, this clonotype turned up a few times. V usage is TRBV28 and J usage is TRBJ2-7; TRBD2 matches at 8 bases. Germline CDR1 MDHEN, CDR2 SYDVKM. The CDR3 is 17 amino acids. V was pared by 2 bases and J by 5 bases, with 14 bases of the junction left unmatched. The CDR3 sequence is CASSLAGQTSGGDEQYF. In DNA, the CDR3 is TGTGCCAGCAGTTTAGCAGGGCAGACCAGCGGGGGTGACGAGCAGTACTTC.

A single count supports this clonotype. This CDR3 is CTSRQAYEQYF. The CDR3 bases are TGTACATCTCGACAGGCCTACGAGCAGTACTTC. The rearrangement uses TRBV13 and TRBJ2-7, with D possibly matching TRBD1 (6 bases). CDR3 length equals 11 residues. Germline V gives CDR1 PRHDT, CDR2 FYEKMQ (reference sequence). Complete variable domain (other parts from reference TRBV13 and TRBJ2-7): AAGVIQSPRHLIKEKRETATLKCYPIPRHDTVYWYQQGPGQDPQFLISFYEKMQSDKGSIPDRFSAQQFSDYHSELNMSSLELGDSALYFCTSRQAYEQYFGPGTRLTVT.

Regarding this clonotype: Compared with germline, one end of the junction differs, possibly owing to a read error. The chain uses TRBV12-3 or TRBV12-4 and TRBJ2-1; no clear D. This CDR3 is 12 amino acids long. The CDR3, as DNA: TGTGCCAGCAGTACTCCCCAGCGAAGGCCGCTCTTC. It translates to CASSTPQRRPLF.

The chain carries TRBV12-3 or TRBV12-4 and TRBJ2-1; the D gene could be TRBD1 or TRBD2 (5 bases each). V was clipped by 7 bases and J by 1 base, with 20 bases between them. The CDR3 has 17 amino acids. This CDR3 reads CASNQHWDPPSYNEQFF. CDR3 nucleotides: TGTGCCAGCAATCAACACTGGGACCCACCGTCCTACAATGAGCAGTTCTTC.

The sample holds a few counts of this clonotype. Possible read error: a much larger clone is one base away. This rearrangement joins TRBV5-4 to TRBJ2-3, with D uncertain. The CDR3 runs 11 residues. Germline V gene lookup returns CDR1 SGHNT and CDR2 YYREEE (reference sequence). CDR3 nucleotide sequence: TGTGCCAGCAGCCAGCGAGATATGCAGTATTTT. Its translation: CASSQRDMQYF.

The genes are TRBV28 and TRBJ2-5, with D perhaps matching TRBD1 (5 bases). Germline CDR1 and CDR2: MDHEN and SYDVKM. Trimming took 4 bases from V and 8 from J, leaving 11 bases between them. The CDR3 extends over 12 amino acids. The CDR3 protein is CASSSSRATQYF. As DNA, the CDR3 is TGTGCCAGCAGTTCTTCCAGGGCCACCCAGTACTTC.

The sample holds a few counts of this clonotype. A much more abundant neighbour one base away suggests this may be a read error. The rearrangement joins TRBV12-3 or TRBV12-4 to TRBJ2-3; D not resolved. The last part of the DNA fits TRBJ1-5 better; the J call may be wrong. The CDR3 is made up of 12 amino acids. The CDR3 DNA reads TGTGCCAGCAGTCCGCGTATGGATACGCAGCATTTT. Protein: CASSPRMDTQHF.

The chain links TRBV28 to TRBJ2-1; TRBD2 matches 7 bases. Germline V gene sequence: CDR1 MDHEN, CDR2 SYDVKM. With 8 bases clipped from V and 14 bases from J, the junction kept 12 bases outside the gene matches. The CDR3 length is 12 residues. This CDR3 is CASGLGGYEEFF. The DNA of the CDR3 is TGTGCCAGCGGACTAGGAGGATACGAGGAGTTCTTC.

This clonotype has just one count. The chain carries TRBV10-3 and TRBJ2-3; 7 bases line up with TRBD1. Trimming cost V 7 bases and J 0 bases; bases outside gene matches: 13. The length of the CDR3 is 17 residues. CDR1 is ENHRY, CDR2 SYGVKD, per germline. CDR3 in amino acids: CAIKAHRQGRSTDTQYF. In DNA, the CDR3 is TGTGCCATCAAAGCCCACCGACAGGGAAGGAGCACAGATACGCAGTATTTT.

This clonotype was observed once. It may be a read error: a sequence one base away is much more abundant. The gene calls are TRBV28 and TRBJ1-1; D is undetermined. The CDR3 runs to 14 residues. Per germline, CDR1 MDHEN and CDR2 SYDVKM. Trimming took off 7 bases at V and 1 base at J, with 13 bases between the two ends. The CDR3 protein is CASISRRGNTEAFF. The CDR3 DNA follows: TGTGCCAGCATATCCCGACGCGGGAACACTGAAGCTTTCTTT.

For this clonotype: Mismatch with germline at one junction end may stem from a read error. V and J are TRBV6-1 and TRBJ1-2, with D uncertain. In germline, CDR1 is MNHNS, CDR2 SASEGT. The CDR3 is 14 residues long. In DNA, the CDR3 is TGTGCCGGCAGATTACTCAGGACGGACTATGGCTACACCTTC. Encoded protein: CAGRLLRTDYGYTF.

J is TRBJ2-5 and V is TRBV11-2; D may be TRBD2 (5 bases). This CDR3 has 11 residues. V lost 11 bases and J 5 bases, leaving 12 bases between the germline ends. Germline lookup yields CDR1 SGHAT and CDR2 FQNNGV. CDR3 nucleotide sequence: TGTGCCGGCAACTTAGCGGAGACCCAGTACTTC. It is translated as CAGNLAETQYF.